The subject of this entry is one TCR beta chain. Authors' processing steps: Amplification from reference gene primers served as the basis for estimated nucleated cell counts. The table came from immunoSEQ multiplex PCR; TCRdb's copy has only in-frame clones and leaves some out. V, J and clone size derive from that table, while D and trimming were established from the DNA sequence. The table records about 270,000 clones, roughly nine tenths of them present only once. With 1 base removed from V and 6 bases from J, the gap between germline ends came to 18 bases. Looked up from germline, CDR1 is MNHEY and CDR2 is SMNVEV (reference sequence). The CDR3 length is 17 residues. This specimen belongs to a study of blood T cell repertoires in COVID-19.

The receptor comes from a woman in her twenties or thirties with COVID-19, enrolled during active disease. V and J are TRBV27 and TRBJ1-4, with a possible D match to TRBD1 (5 bases). Specimen: peripheral blood. The CDR3 coding sequence is TGTGCCAGCAGTTTATTGTTCTTGGGGGGTCGGGATGAAAAACTGTTTTTT. Protein: CASSLLFLGGRDEKLFF.